This T cell receptor beta chain was sequenced during a study of cytomegalovirus exposure and HLA in healthy donors. Overall study context: A subsequent analysis stated that the roughly 130 validation repertoires were run on the same platform as the approximately 610 first-cohort repertoires. Findings of the study overall: Reported performance of the classifier showed diagnosis of cytomegalovirus status with high specificity and sensitivity.

In the case of this clone: As yet, its antigen is unknown.

Libraries were prepared by immunoSEQ multiplex PCR; TCRdb keeps only in-frame clonotypes and omits some of them. This sample has a few hundred thousand clones, with just over 85% found just once. The CDR3 covers 15 residues. The germline gives CDR1 MDHEN, CDR2 SYDVKM. V was shortened by 3 bases and J by 6 bases, with 16 bases between the two germline ends. This receptor was identified in a woman aged 18-35 years in good health and CMV-seronegative. The specimen sequenced was PBMCs. This sequence joins TRBV28 and TRBJ2-3, with TRBD2 as a possible D gene (5 bases). The CDR3 region has the DNA TGTGCCAGCAGTTTGGGAACGACTAAATGGGATACGCAGTATTTT. It translates to CASSLGTTKWDTQYF.